The rows below give T cell receptor beta chains drawn from one sample of a study of control samples from healthy donors and cancer patients. Assay: immunoSEQ multiplex PCR; the TCRdb copy retains only in-frame clones and omits some. Among fewer than 40,000 clones listed, over 85% were seen once. The sequencing sample was made of PBMCs. The receptors derive from a man in his forties or fifties with colorectal cancer. Both conserved end residues are part of each CDR3. A D gene is named only where the DNA matches it firmly. The size field is filled for only some rows; it gives once, few, many or a size class.

TRBJ1-5 . TRBV6-6 . CASSYGDINQPQHF TGTGCCAGCAGTTACGGGGACATCAATCAGCCCCAGCATTTT
TRBJ2-1 . TRBV5-1 once CASSEPPRNEQFF TGCGCCAGCAGCGAACCCCCGAGGAATGAGCAGTTCTTC
TRBJ2-1 . TRBV14 . CASSPLGISSYNEQFF TGTGCCAGCTCCCCACTAGGGATCAGCTCCTACAATGAGCAGTTCTTC
TRBJ1-5 . TRBV5-6 . CASSLFAMGNQPQHF TGTGCCAGCAGCTTGTTCGCGATGGGCAATCAGCCCCAGCATTTT
TRBJ1-3 TRBD1 TRBV11-2 . CASSLGRTGTGNTIYF TGTGCCAGCAGCTTAGGTCGGACAGGGACTGGAAACACCATATATTTT
TRBJ1-5 . TRBV5-6 . CASSRRGSDQPQHF TGTGCCAGCAGCAGAAGGGGATCTGATCAGCCCCAGCATTTT
TRBJ2-5 TRBD1 TRBV29-1 . CSVETGQETQYF TGCAGCGTTGAGACAGGGCAAGAGACCCAGTACTTC
TRBJ1-2 TRBD1 TRBV6-5 . CASSPTGSSYGYTF TGTGCCAGCAGTCCGACAGGGAGCTCATATGGCTACACCTTC
TRBJ1-1 . TRBV7-2 . CASSFSGWGTEAFF TGTGCCAGCAGCTTTTCCGGTTGGGGCACTGAAGCTTTCTTT
TRBJ1-5 . TRBV19 . CASSIRGGGNQPQHF TGTGCCAGTAGTATCAGGGGAGGGGGCAATCAGCCCCAGCATTTT
TRBJ1-5 . TRBV19 once CASSLAVGGNQPQHF TGTGCCAGTAGTCTCGCAGTGGGGGGCAATCAGCCCCAGCATTTT
TRBJ1-2 . TRBV6-2/TRBV6-3 . CASSPRYGYTF TGTGCCAGCAGCCCTCGGTATGGCTACACCTTC
TRBJ2-3 . TRBV6-5 . CASSYSGGRTDTQYF TGTGCCAGCAGTTACTCGGGGGGGCGCACAGATACGCAGTATTTT
TRBJ1-1 . TRBV4-3 . CASSRGQLNTEAFF TGCGCCAGCAGCCGAGGACAGCTTAACACTGAAGCTTTCTTT
TRBJ1-1 TRBD1 TRBV30 . CAWSRGQGWEAFF TGTGCCTGGAGTAGGGGACAGGGATGGGAAGCTTTCTTT
TRBJ2-2 TRBD2 TRBV9 . CASSSTLAGGLVGELFF TGTGCCAGCAGCTCCACCCTAGCGGGGGGGCTGGTCGGGGAGCTGTTTTTT
TRBJ1-1 TRBD1 TRBV6-1 . CASSEGDRVSEAFF TGTGCCAGCAGTGAAGGGGACAGGGTCTCTGAAGCTTTCTTT
TRBJ2-5 . TRBV9 . CASSPGEGAQETQYF TGTGCCAGCAGCCCAGGGGAGGGGGCCCAAGAGACCCAGTACTTC
TRBJ1-6 . TRBV7-8 . CASSLDPGVNSPLHF TGTGCCAGCAGCTTAGATCCAGGAGTTAATTCACCCCTCCACTTT
TRBJ2-5 TRBD1 TRBV11-1 . CASSPGQDLQETQYF TGTGCCAGCAGCCCAGGACAGGACTTACAAGAGACCCAGTACTTC
TRBJ2-5 TRBD1 TRBV4-3 . CASSQDTGGWETQYF TGCGCCAGCAGCCAAGATACAGGGGGCTGGGAGACCCAGTACTTC
TRBJ1-1 . TRBV7-2 few CASSLGEGKAVTEAFF TGTGCCAGCAGCTTAGGGGAGGGGAAGGCGGTGACTGAAGCTTTCTTT
TRBJ1-3 TRBD1 TRBV19 once CATGQGAALGSGNTIYF TGTGCCACAGGACAGGGAGCTGCTTTAGGCTCTGGAAACACCATATATTTT
TRBJ2-4 . TRBV20-1 . CSASKQENIQYF TGCAGTGCTAGTAAACAGGAAAACATTCAGTACTTC
TRBJ1-4 . TRBV18 . CASSRSATNEKLFF TGTGCCAGCTCACGGTCTGCAACTAATGAAAAACTGTTTTTT
TRBJ2-3 TRBD1 TRBV7-2 . CASSPGPGGANTQYF TGTGCCAGCAGCCCAGGCCCAGGGGGCGCAAATACGCAGTATTTT
TRBJ2-1 TRBD2 TRBV12-3/TRBV12-4 . CASSRLALNEQFF TGTGCCAGCAGCCGACTAGCGCTCAATGAGCAGTTCTTC
TRBJ2-7 . TRBV20-1 . CSASGTRLHEQYF TGCAGTGCTAGTGGAACTAGGCTCCACGAGCAGTACTTC
TRBJ2-2 . TRBV19 . CASSIARTAGELFF TGTGCCAGTAGTATAGCCCGCACAGCCGGGGAGCTGTTTTTT
TRBJ2-7 . TRBV6-5 . CASYRDNTYEQYF TGTGCCAGCTACCGGGACAACACCTACGAGCAGTACTTC
TRBJ1-6 . TRBV5-5 . CASSHFEAVALHNSPLHF TGTGCCAGCAGCCACTTTGAGGCGGTTGCCCTTCATAATTCACCCCTCCACTTT
TRBJ1-2 . TRBV9 . CASSVATQVGGYTF TGTGCCAGCAGCGTAGCGACCCAGGTCGGCGGCTACACCTTC
TRBJ1-2 . TRBV12-3/TRBV12-4 . CASTRQNYGYTF TGTGCCAGCACCAGACAGAACTATGGCTACACCTTC
TRBJ1-1 . TRBV14 . CASSFRKGTEAFF TGTGCCAGCAGTTTTAGAAAGGGGACTGAAGCTTTCTTT
TRBJ2-1 TRBD2 TRBV6-6 . CASSSLASGGFNEQFF TGTGCCAGCAGTTCCCTGGCTAGCGGGGGCTTCAATGAGCAGTTCTTC
TRBJ2-2 TRBD2 TRBV5-5 . CASSLLAGEKNGTGELFF TGTGCCAGCAGCTTACTAGCGGGGGAGAAAAATGGGACCGGGGAGCTGTTTTTT
TRBJ2-5 . TRBV24-1 few CATSDFRGQQSNRGTQYF TGTGCCACCAGTGATTTTCGAGGCCAACAATCCAACCGGGGGACCCAGTACTTC
TRBJ1-2 . TRBV19 . CASSIDLRGLNYGYTF TGTGCCAGTAGTATAGATCTCAGGGGACTTAACTATGGCTACACCTTC
TRBJ2-5 . TRBV3-1/TRBV3-2 once CASSLGQQETQYF TGTGCCAGCAGCTTAGGGCAGCAAGAGACCCAGTACTTC
TRBJ2-2 TRBD2 TRBV9 . CASSPSGGGGTGELFF TGTGCCAGCAGCCCTAGCGGGGGGGGTGGCACCGGGGAGCTGTTTTTT
TRBJ1-1 . TRBV29-1 few CSVVVRVNTEAFF TGCAGCGTTGTAGTGAGGGTGAACACTGAAGCTTTCTTT